The entry that follows covers one T cell receptor (beta chain) sequence. PCR amplification relied on 60 Vbeta primers (plus 13 Jbeta primers). The repertoire was sequenced with immunoSEQ multiplex PCR; TCRdb's copy has only in-frame clones and lacks some. The sample carries around 100,000 clones, around 80% recorded once. This record belongs to a study of cytomegalovirus exposure and HLA in healthy donors. The germline V gene has CDR1 SGHNT and CDR2 YENEEA. This CDR3 is 13 amino acids long. The V and J ends lost 6 bases and 2 bases, in that order; junction bases with no gene match: 1. The chain joins TRBV11-3 to TRBJ1-1, with 9 bases lining up with TRBD1. Input material: PBMCs. This TCR was sampled from a woman aged 18-29 years in good health and CMV-seropositive. CDR3 sequence reads: CASRGQGNTEAFF. The CDR3 DNA reads as TGTGCCAGCAGGGGACAGGGTAACACTGAAGCTTTCTTT.